These T cell receptor beta chains were read from a single sample in a study of glioma-infiltrating T cells. One entry per CDR3 protein, called by TCRdb with MiXCR from the multiplex PCR reads. The table lists 90,000 to 100,000 distinct CDR3 sequences, 35% to 45% of them singletons. Sequencing was carried out using glioma tissue, nonneoplastic brain tissue, or PBMCs (not recorded which). These receptors were obtained from a human donor with low-grade glioma or glioblastoma, undergoing nonglioma brain surgery, or in good health (not recorded which). CDR3s include the opening cysteine and the closing phenylalanine or tryptophan. D genes are given only for firm matches. Clone size is stated in some rows and not others, as once, few, many or a class when expanded.

>NA|TRBJ1-1|many|TRBV19
CASTSTFEAFF
TGTGCCAGTACCAGTACCTTTGAAGCTTTCTTT
>NA|TRBJ2-5|once|TRBV27
CASSRGIQLGETQYF
TGTGCCAGCAGTAGAGGGATCCAGCTCGGTGAGACCCAGTACTTC
>TRBD1|TRBJ2-4|many|TRBV19
CASSLGQIKNIQYF
TGTGCCAGTAGTCTGGGACAGATTAAAAACATTCAGTACTTC
>NA|TRBJ1-2|NA|TRBV28
CASSTGRGVGYTF
TGCGCCAGCAGCACTGGGAGGGGTGTGGGCTACACCTTC
>NA|TRBJ2-3|many|TRBV11-1
CASTPGASSTDTQYF
TGTGCCAGCACTCCTGGGGCGTCTAGCACAGATACGCAGTATTTT
>NA|TRBJ1-1|NA|TRBV30
CAWSARRMNTEAFF
TGTGCCTGGAGTGCTCGCAGGATGAACACTGAAGCTTTCTTT
>TRBD2|TRBJ2-1|many|TRBV7-3
CASSLDGGGLVNEQFF
TGTGCCAGCAGCCTAGACGGGGGGGGCTTGGTCAATGAGCAGTTCTTC
>TRBD1|TRBJ2-1|many|TRBV4-1
CASSQAGTGGINNEQFF
TGCGCCAGCAGCCAAGCCGGGACAGGGGGCATCAACAATGAGCAGTTCTTC
>NA|TRBJ2-2|many|TRBV7-3
CASRPDSYTGELFF
TGTGCCAGCAGACCGGACAGCTACACCGGGGAGCTGTTTTTT
>NA|TRBJ2-7|many|TRBV29-1
CSVGQGHYEQYF
TGCAGCGTTGGGCAGGGGCACTACGAGCAGTACTTC
>NA|TRBJ2-3|NA|TRBV10-1
CASSESGSDTQYF
TGCGCCAGCAGTGAGTCCGGCTCAGATACGCAGTATTTT
>NA|TRBJ2-3|many|TRBV6-1
CASRAADTQYF
TGTGCCAGCAGGGCTGCCGATACGCAGTATTTT